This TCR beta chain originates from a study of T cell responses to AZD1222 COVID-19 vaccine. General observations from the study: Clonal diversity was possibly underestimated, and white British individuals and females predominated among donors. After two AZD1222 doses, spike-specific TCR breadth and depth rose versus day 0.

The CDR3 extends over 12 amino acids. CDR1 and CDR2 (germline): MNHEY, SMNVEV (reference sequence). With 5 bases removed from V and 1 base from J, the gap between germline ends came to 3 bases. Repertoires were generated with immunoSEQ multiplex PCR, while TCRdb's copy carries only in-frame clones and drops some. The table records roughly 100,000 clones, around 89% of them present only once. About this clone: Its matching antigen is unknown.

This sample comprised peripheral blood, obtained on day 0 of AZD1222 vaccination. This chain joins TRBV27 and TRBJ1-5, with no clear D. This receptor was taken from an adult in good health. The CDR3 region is CASSTSNQPQHF. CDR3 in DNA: TGTGCCAGCAGTACGAGCAATCAGCCCCAGCATTTT.